This TCR beta chain was sequenced for a study of response to subunit inactivated influenza vaccine. This clonotype was observed a handful of times. Its cognate antigen is unknown. MiXCR, run by TCRdb on the RT-PCR reads, gives a single entry per CDR3 protein. Altogether under 750,000 distinct CDR3 sequences are present, approximately 10% being singletons, with the ten largest covering roughly 10%. Germline V gives CDR1 SGHRS, CDR2 YFSETQ. There are 13 residues in the CDR3. The V and J ends lost 4 bases and 5 bases respectively, with 9 bases between them. Study findings and constraints: Each seasonal flu vaccination may recruit only limited new T cells, authors suggested.

Sequencing used PBMCs from blood, obtained on the day of vaccination. V is TRBV5-1 and J is TRBJ1-4; no clear D. The receptor comes from a man aged 45-60 years who received an inactivated influenza vaccine. The CDR3 coding sequence is TGCGCCAGCAGCGGGAGTCTGAATGAAAAACTGTTTTTT. This encodes CASSGSLNEKLFF.